Listed here are 19 T cell receptor beta chains from one sample, sequenced in a study of PD-L1 blockade in urothelial cancer. Data came from immunoSEQ multiplex PCR; TCRdb stores just in-frame clones and leaves some out. The repertoire has about 35,000 clones, around 33% of them found once; the top ten carry approximately 9%. Sequenced material: tumor tissue, taken before atezolizumab (anti-PD-L1) treatment. The receptors shown here come from a man in his 60s with urothelial cancer.

The rearrangement links TRBV29-1 to TRBJ1-1; possibly TRBD1 for D (6 bases). V was cut by 7 bases and J by 4 bases, with 19 bases left in between. This CDR3 has 14 amino acids. The germline V gene encodes CDR1 SQVTM and CDR2 ANQGSEA. CDR3 DNA: TGCAGCGCCATCACGGGGGGCGCCGGCACTGAAGCTTTCTTT. This translates into CSAITGGAGTEAFF.

This clone was counted at least ten times. The chain is built from TRBV4-1 and TRBJ1-4; 9 nucleotides line up with TRBD1. The CDR3 has 16 residues. Germline V gene sequence: CDR1 MGHRA, CDR2 YSYEKL. V gave up 3 bases and J gave up 11 bases; unmatched junction bases: 13. CDR3 sequence reads: CASSHKGTGSTGKLFF. CDR3 nucleotides: TGCGCCAGCAGCCATAAAGGGACAGGGTCAACCGGGAAACTGTTTTTT.

The rearrangement uses TRBV19 and TRBJ2-7, with 7 bases matching TRBD2. Trimming cost V 3 bases and J 7 bases; bases outside gene matches: 12. Germline V gene data show CDR1 as LNHDA and CDR2 as SQIVND (reference sequence). This CDR3 spans 15 amino acids. CDR3 in DNA: TGTGCCAGTAGTATTGCGGCGGGAGATGGATATGAGCAGTACTTC. It yields the protein CASSIAAGDGYEQYF.

The V gene is TRBV9, the J gene TRBJ1-1, with D hard to call. CDR1 is SGDLS, CDR2 YYNGEE, per germline. The CDR3 consists of 13 residues. Trimming removed 0 bases from V and 3 bases from J, with 6 bases in between. CDR3 amino acids: CASSVGLDTEAFF. Written as DNA, the CDR3 is TGTGCCAGCAGCGTAGGTCTGGACACTGAAGCTTTCTTT.

The V call is TRBV9, the J call TRBJ2-2; tentatively, D is TRBD1 (5 bases). Trimming cost V 5 bases and J 3 bases, with 11 bases left between them. The CDR3 has 14 amino acids. Germline CDR1 is SGDLS and CDR2 is YYNGEE. CDR3 nucleotides: TGTGCCAGCAGTCCTACAGGATACACCGGGGAGCTGTTTTTT. Its protein product is CASSPTGYTGELFF.

At least ten counts were recorded for this clone. The J gene is TRBJ2-1, the V gene TRBV11-3, with unresolved D. In germline, CDR1 is SGHNT, CDR2 YENEEA. This CDR3 comprises 15 residues. V dropped 1 base and J dropped 6 bases, with 13 bases sitting between them. The CDR3 sequence: CASSLVGGLSNEQFF. CDR3 nucleotide sequence: TGTGCCAGCAGCTTAGTGGGCGGATTATCCAATGAGCAGTTCTTC.

In this sample, this clone turned up a few times. The chain is built from TRBV19 and TRBJ1-5, with D unclear. V lost 5 bases and J 0 bases, leaving 20 bases between the germline ends. The CDR3 is 18 residues long. CDR1 is LNHDA and CDR2 is SQIVND in the germline V gene (reference sequence). CDR3 nucleotide sequence: TGTGCCAGTAGTCGGCGACGTCGAGGAACTAATAGCAATCAGCCCCAGCATTTT. As protein: CASSRRRRGTNSNQPQHF.

The V call is TRBV5-1, the J call TRBJ2-1, with TRBD2 matching over 7 bases. Germline V gives CDR1 SGHRS, CDR2 YFSETQ. This CDR3 spans 15 amino acids. Germline trimming cut 2 bases from V and 2 bases from J; bases unmatched to any gene: 4. In DNA, the CDR3 is TGCGCCAGCAGCTTCAGCGGGACCACCTACAATGAGCAGTTCTTC. Translated: CASSFSGTTYNEQFF.

The chain employs TRBV5-1 and TRBJ2-7; a possible D gene is TRBD1 (6 bases). This CDR3 spans 14 amino acids. Looked up from germline, CDR1 is SGHRS and CDR2 is YFSETQ. The V gene lost 4 bases and the J gene lost 0 bases, with 11 bases spanning the gap. The DNA of the CDR3 is TGCGCCAGCAGCCCGTGGGACACCTCCTACGAGCAGTACTTC. It translates to CASSPWDTSYEQYF.

The J gene is TRBJ1-5, the V gene TRBV15; D ambiguous. The CDR3 totals 18 residues. CDR1 is LNHNV, CDR2 YYDKDF, per germline (reference sequence). Trimming shortened V by 0 bases and J by 1 base, and 16 bases separated the two germline ends. CDR3 in amino acids: CATSRDFKQIGSNQPQHF. In DNA form, the CDR3 reads TGTGCCACCAGCAGAGATTTCAAACAGATCGGGAGCAATCAGCCCCAGCATTTT.

This clone was seen many times. Sequence at one end of the junction differs from germline and may be a read error. The chain links TRBV6-8 to TRBJ2-7; TRBD2 matches 10 bases. The CDR3 is made up of 14 amino acids. The V gene's germline CDR1 is MNHGY and CDR2 SAAAGT. The CDR3 DNA reads TGTGCCATCAGTGGGGGGACTAGCGACTACGAGCAGTACTTC. It encodes CAISGGTSDYEQYF.

In DNA, the CDR3 is TGTGCCAGCTCACTTACACAGGGGGACGTAAGGGGCTACACCTTC. As protein: CASSLTQGDVRGYTF. The V gene is TRBV18, the J gene TRBJ1-2, with 8 positions matching TRBD1. Trimming removed 4 bases from V and 8 bases from J; junction bases left unmatched: 12. The CDR3 runs 15 residues. CDR1 is KGHSH, CDR2 LQKENI, per germline.

This clone was seen a handful of times. The rearrangement joins TRBV1 to TRBJ2-3; the DNA was not used to check the table's D call, TRBD1. TRBV1 is labeled a pseudogene. CDR3 length: 15 amino acids. Here the CDR3 DNA reads TGCGCCAGCAGCCAAGTAGAGACAGCCACAGATACGCAGTATTTT. It yields the protein CASSQVETATDTQYF.

This clone was found a few times. The chain recombines TRBV11-3 with TRBJ2-5, with 10 bases identical to TRBD2. The CDR3 consists of 17 residues. Germline V gene lookup returns CDR1 SGHNT and CDR2 YENEEA. The J segment lost 4 bases and the V segment lost 1 base, leaving 9 bases of the junction unmatched. The CDR3 coding sequence is TGTGCCAGCAGCTTAGGGGATCTAGCGGGAGTTGTAGAGACCCAGTACTTC. It is translated as CASSLGDLAGVVETQYF.

The rearrangement uses TRBV30 and TRBJ1-1; 9 nucleotides align to TRBD1. In germline, CDR1 is GTSNPN, CDR2 SVGIG (reference sequence). CDR3 length: 12 residues. V lost 6 bases to trimming and J lost 4 bases; unmatched junction nucleotides: 3. The chain's CDR3 is CACTGGFTEAFF. CDR3 DNA: TGTGCCTGCACAGGGGGCTTCACTGAAGCTTTCTTT.

The chain has TRBV14 and TRBJ2-7; 7 bases fit TRBD2. The V and J ends lost 1 base and 3 bases, in that order; junction bases with no gene match: 12. Germline values: CDR1 SGHDN, CDR2 FVKESK. This CDR3 is built from 17 residues. The CDR3 bases are TGTGCCAGCAGCCAAGGAAGCGGTGGAGCGGGACGCTACGAGCAGTACTTC. Protein product: CASSQGSGGAGRYEQYF.

This clone was counted a few times. This chain connects TRBV9 to TRBJ2-1; TRBD2 aligns across 11 bases. Losses at the gene ends were 5 bases for V and 7 bases for J; bases not matched to a gene: 8. This CDR3 spans 15 amino acids. CDR1 and CDR2 from the germline V gene are SGDLS and YYNGEE. CDR3 sequence: CASSGSGRARNEQFF. The CDR3 nucleotides read TGTGCCAGCAGTGGTAGCGGGAGGGCCAGGAATGAGCAGTTCTTC.

CDR3 nucleotides: TGCAGCTGCGAACTGGCAGGGGTAGACTATGGCTACACCTTC. Encoded protein: CSCELAGVDYGYTF. The V and J genes are TRBV29-1 and TRBJ1-2; D may be TRBD1 (6 bases). This CDR3 is built from 14 residues. V lost 8 bases to trimming and J lost 3 bases, with 19 bases between them. The V gene's germline CDR1 is SQVTM and CDR2 ANQGSEA.

V and J are TRBV23-1 and TRBJ1-4; D is unclear. TRBV23-1 is treated as an ORF (open reading frame) with a function not yet certain. Trimming took off 2 bases at V and 10 bases at J, with 23 bases between the two ends. This CDR3 is 17 amino acids long. CDR3 coding DNA: TGCGCCAGCAGTCAAAAGAGGGTTCGCGCACGACAAGGAAAACTGTTTTTT. Encoded protein: CASSQKRVRARQGKLFF.